Listed below are T cell receptor beta chains from one sample, sequenced in a study of blood T cell repertoires in COVID-19. Clones were read by immunoSEQ multiplex PCR, and TCRdb kept only the in-frame ones, dropping some. The data hold 150,000 to 160,000 clones, with about 85% observed a single time. Sequencing input: peripheral blood. The receptors were gathered from a man aged 55 to 70 with COVID-19, enrolled during active disease. The CDR3 runs from the conserved cysteine through the conserved F or W. A D gene is named only where the DNA matches it firmly. Clone size is stated in some rows and not others, as once, few, many or a class when expanded.

CDR3 protein: CASSGTRAAGNTIYF
CDR3 DNA: TGTGCCAGCAGCGGAACGAGGGCCGCTGGAAACACCATATATTTT
V gene: TRBV4-2
D gene: .
CDR3 length: 15
clone size: .
J gene: TRBJ1-3

CDR3 protein: CASNIGQGLVEQYF
CDR3 DNA: TGTGCCAGCAACATTGGACAGGGGCTGGTCGAGCAGTACTTC
V gene: TRBV7-9
D gene: TRBD1
CDR3 length: 14
clone size: .
J gene: TRBJ2-7

CDR3 protein: CASSWDRATNEKLFF
CDR3 DNA: TGTGCCAGCAGCTGGGACAGAGCAACTAATGAAAAACTGTTTTTT
V gene: TRBV7-2
D gene: TRBD1
CDR3 length: 15
clone size: .
J gene: TRBJ1-4

CDR3 protein: CASSQEGGTSGVSDTQYF
CDR3 DNA: TGTGCCAGCAGCCAAGAGGGGGGGACTAGCGGGGTATCAGATACGCAGTATTTT
V gene: TRBV4-2
D gene: TRBD2
CDR3 length: 18
clone size: .
J gene: TRBJ2-3

CDR3 protein: CASSLRRGQGDYGYTF
CDR3 DNA: TGTGCCAGCAGCTTAAGGCGGGGTCAGGGAGACTATGGCTACACCTTC
V gene: TRBV11-3
D gene: .
CDR3 length: 16
clone size: .
J gene: TRBJ1-2

CDR3 protein: CASSLARQNALDTEAFF
CDR3 DNA: TGTGCCAGCAGCTTAGCGCGACAGAATGCATTGGACACTGAAGCTTTCTTT
V gene: TRBV7-8
D gene: .
CDR3 length: 17
clone size: .
J gene: TRBJ1-1

CDR3 protein: CASSEFGQGYEQYF
CDR3 DNA: TGTGCCAGCAGTGAATTCGGGCAGGGTTACGAGCAGTACTTC
V gene: TRBV25-1
D gene: .
CDR3 length: 14
clone size: .
J gene: TRBJ2-7

CDR3 protein: CASSLGRGTNEKLFF
CDR3 DNA: TGCGCCAGCAGCTTGGGCAGGGGGACTAATGAAAAACTGTTTTTT
V gene: TRBV5-1
D gene: TRBD1
CDR3 length: 15
clone size: .
J gene: TRBJ1-4

CDR3 protein: CASSSDRDQPQHF
CDR3 DNA: TGTGCCAGCAGCAGCGACAGAGATCAGCCCCAGCATTTT
V gene: TRBV6-5
D gene: .
CDR3 length: 13
clone size: .
J gene: TRBJ1-5

CDR3 protein: CASSLARGIAMNTEAFF
CDR3 DNA: TGTGCCAGCAGCTTAGCGCGGGGTATAGCTATGAACACTGAAGCTTTCTTT
V gene: TRBV11-1
D gene: .
CDR3 length: 17
clone size: .
J gene: TRBJ1-1

CDR3 protein: CASSLKAGGKETQYF
CDR3 DNA: TGTGCCAGCAGCTTAAAAGCGGGGGGCAAAGAGACCCAGTACTTC
V gene: TRBV7-2
D gene: TRBD2
CDR3 length: 15
clone size: few
J gene: TRBJ2-5

CDR3 protein: CASSQTLAGGRGNEQFF
CDR3 DNA: TGTGCCAGCAGTCAAACCCTAGCGGGGGGTCGCGGCAATGAGCAGTTCTTC
V gene: TRBV6-2/TRBV6-3
D gene: TRBD2
CDR3 length: 17
clone size: .
J gene: TRBJ2-1

CDR3 protein: CASSPGSTSPLHF
CDR3 DNA: TGTGCCAGCTCACCGGGCAGCACATCACCCCTCCACTTT
V gene: TRBV18
D gene: .
CDR3 length: 13
clone size: once
J gene: TRBJ1-6

CDR3 protein: CSVETRLNTEAFF
CDR3 DNA: TGCAGCGTTGAGACCAGGCTGAACACTGAAGCTTTCTTT
V gene: TRBV29-1
D gene: .
CDR3 length: 13
clone size: .
J gene: TRBJ1-1

CDR3 protein: CASSLQGFSEAFF
CDR3 DNA: TGTGCCAGCAGTTTGCAGGGATTTAGTGAAGCTTTCTTT
V gene: TRBV27
D gene: .
CDR3 length: 13
clone size: few
J gene: TRBJ1-1

CDR3 protein: CASSAALAAGDTQYF
CDR3 DNA: TGTGCCAGCAGCGCCGCCTTAGCAGCTGGCGATACGCAGTATTTT
V gene: TRBV9
D gene: .
CDR3 length: 15
clone size: .
J gene: TRBJ2-3

CDR3 protein: CASSRQGGDEETQYF
CDR3 DNA: TGTGCCAGCAGTAGACAGGGGGGAGATGAAGAGACCCAGTACTTC
V gene: TRBV6-5
D gene: TRBD1
CDR3 length: 15
clone size: .
J gene: TRBJ2-5